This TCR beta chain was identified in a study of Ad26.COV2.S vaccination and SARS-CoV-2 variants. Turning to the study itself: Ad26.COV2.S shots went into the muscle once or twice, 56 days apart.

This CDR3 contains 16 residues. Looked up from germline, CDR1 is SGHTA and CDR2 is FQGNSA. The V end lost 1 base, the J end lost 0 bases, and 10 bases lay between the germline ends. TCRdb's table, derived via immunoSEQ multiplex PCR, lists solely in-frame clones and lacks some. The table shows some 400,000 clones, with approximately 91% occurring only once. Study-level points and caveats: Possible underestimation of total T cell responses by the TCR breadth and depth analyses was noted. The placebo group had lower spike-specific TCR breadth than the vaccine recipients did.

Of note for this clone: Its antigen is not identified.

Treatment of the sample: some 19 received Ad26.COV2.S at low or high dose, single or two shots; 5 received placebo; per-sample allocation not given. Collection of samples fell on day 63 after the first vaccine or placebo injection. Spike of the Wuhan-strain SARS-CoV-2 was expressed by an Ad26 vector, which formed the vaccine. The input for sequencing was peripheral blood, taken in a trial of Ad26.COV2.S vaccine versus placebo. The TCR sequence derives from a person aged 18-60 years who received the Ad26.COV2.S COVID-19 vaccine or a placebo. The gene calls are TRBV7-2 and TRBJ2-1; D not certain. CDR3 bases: TGTGCCAGCAGCTTAGTAGGCGGTCGCTCCTACAATGAGCAGTTCTTC. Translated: CASSLVGGRSYNEQFF.